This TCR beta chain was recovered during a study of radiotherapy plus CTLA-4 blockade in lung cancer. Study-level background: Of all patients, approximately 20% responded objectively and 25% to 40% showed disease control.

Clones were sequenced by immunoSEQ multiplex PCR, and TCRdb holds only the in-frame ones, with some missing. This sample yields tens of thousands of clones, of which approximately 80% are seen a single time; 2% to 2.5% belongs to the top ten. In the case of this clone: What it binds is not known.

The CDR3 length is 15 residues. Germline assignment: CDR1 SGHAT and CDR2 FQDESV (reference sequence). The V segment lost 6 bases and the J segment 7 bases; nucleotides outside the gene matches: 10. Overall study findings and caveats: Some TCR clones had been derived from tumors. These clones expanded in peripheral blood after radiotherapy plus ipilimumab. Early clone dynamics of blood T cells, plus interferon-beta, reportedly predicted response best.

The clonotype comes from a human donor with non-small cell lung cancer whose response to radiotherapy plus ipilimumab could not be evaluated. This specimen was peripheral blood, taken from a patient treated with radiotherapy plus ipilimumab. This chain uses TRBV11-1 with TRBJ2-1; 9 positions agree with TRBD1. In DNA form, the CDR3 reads TGTGCCAGCAGTCGACCGGGACAGGGACTGAATGAGCAGTTCTTC. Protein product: CASSRPGQGLNEQFF.